This T cell receptor (beta chain) was recorded in a study of blood T cell repertoires in COVID-19. Turning to the study itself: Whether acute or convalescent, the COVID-19 samples came from the United States, Italy and Spain.

This CDR3 is 15 amino acids long. V was shortened by 4 bases and J by 8 bases, with 18 bases between the two germline ends. CDR1 and CDR2 (germline): SGHRS, YFSETQ. Per the authors' pipeline: It was from reference gene primer amplification that nucleated cell counts were estimated. This table comes from immunoSEQ multiplex PCR, and its TCRdb copy is limited to in-frame clones, with some not included. The V and J calls and the clone size are those of that table, but D and trimming were determined from the DNA. The sample shows roughly 66,000 clones, about 90% of them seen only once. Sequencing input: peripheral blood. This TCR came from a human donor in a cohort sampled during active COVID-19. This chain uses TRBV5-1 with TRBJ1-4, with a possible D match to TRBD1 (5 bases). The CDR3 protein is CASSLGSGRGEKLFF. DNA for the CDR3: TGCGCCAGCAGCCTTGGATCGGGGCGGGGAGAAAAACTGTTTTTT.